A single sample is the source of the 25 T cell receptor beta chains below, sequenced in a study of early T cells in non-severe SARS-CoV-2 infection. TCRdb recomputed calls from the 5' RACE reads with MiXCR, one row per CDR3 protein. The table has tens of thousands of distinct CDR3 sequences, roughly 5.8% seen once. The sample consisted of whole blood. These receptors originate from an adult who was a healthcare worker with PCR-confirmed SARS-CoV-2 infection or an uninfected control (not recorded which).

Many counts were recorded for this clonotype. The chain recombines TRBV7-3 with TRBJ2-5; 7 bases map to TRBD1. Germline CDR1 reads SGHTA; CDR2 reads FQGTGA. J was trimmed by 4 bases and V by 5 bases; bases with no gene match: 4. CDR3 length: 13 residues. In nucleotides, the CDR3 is TGTGCCAGCAGCCCCAACAGGGGAGAGACCCAGTACTTC. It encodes CASSPNRGETQYF.

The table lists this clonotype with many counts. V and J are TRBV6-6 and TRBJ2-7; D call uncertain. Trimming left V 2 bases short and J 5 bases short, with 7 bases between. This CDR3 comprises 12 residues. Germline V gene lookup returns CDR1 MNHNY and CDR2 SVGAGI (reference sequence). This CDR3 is CASSYGPHEQYF. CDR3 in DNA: TGTGCCAGCAGTTACGGGCCCCACGAGCAGTACTTC.

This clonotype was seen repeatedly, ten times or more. Here the CDR3 DNA reads TGCAGTCCAAGCCAGGGGAGGAAGGACACTGAAGCTTTCTTT. Translating gives CSPSQGRKDTEAFF. The rearrangement uses TRBV20-1 and TRBJ1-1, with a tentative D call TRBD1 (6 bases). CDR1 and CDR2 from the germline V gene are DFQATT and SNEGSKA (reference sequence). This CDR3 has 14 amino acids. The ends were cut back, 8 bases at V and 3 bases at J, with 19 bases in the middle.

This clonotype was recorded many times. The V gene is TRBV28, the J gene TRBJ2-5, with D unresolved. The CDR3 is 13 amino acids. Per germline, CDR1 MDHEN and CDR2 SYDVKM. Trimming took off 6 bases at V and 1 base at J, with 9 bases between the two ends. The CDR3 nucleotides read TGTGCCAGCAGCCCCCCCATCCAAGAGACCCAGTACTTC. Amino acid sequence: CASSPPIQETQYF.

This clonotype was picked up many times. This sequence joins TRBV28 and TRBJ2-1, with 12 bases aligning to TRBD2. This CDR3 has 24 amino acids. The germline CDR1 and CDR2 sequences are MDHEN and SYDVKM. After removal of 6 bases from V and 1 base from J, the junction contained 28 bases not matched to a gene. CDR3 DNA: TGTGCCAGCAGCTCTTCACGCTGGGACCATTTGACTAGCGGGGGCCCCAAATCCTACAATGAGCAGTTCTTC. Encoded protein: CASSSSRWDHLTSGGPKSYNEQFF.

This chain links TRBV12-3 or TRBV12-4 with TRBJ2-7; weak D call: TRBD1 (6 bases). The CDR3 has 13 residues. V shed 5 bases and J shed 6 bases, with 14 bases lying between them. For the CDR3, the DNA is TGTGCCAGCAGTCCTTCACAGGGTAGCGAGCAGTACTTC. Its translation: CASSPSQGSEQYF.

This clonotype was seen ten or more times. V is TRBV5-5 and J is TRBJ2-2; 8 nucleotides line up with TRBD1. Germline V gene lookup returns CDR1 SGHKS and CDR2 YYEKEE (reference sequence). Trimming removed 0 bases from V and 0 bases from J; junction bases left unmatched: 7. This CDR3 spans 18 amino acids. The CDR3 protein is CASSLGDRTTPNTGELFF. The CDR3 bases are TGTGCCAGCAGCTTGGGGGACAGGACTACCCCGAACACCGGGGAGCTGTTTTTT.

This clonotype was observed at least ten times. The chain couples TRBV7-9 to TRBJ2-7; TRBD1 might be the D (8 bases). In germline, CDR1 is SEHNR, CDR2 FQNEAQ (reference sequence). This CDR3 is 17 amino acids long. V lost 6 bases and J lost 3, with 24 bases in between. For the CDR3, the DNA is TGTGCCAGCAGTTCCCTCCGGGCAGGGGGCGGGAGCTACGAGCAGTACTTC. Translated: CASSSLRAGGGSYEQYF.

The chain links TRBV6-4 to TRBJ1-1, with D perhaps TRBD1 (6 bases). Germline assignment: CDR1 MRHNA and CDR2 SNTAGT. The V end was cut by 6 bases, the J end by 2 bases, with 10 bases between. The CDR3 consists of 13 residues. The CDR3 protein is CASSSGTNTEAFF. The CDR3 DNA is TGTGCCAGCAGCTCCGGGACAAACACTGAAGCTTTCTTT.

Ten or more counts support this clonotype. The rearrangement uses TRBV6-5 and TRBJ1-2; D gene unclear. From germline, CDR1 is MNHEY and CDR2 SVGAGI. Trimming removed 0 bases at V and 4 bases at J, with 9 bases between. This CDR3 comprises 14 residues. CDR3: CASSYSDGGYGYTF. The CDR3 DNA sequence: TGTGCCAGCAGTTACTCAGACGGCGGCTATGGCTACACCTTC.

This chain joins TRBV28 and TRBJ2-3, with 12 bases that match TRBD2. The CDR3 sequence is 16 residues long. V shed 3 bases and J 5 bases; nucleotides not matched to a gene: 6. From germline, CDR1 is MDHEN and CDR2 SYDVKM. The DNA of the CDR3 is TGTGCCAGCAGTTTCCCGACTAGCGGGGGACGAGATACGCAGTATTTT. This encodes CASSFPTSGGRDTQYF.

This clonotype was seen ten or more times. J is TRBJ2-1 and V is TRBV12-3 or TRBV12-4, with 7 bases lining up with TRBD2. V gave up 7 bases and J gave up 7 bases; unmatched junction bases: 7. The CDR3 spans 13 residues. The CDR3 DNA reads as TGTGCCAGCACACGGGGGGAGAGTAATGAGCAGTTCTTC. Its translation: CASTRGESNEQFF.

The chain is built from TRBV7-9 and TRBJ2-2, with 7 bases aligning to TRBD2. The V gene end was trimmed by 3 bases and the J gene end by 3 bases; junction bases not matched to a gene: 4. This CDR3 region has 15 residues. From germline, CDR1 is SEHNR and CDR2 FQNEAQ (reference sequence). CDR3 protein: CASSFAGEDTGELFF. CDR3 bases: TGTGCCAGCAGCTTCGCGGGAGAGGACACCGGGGAGCTGTTTTTT.

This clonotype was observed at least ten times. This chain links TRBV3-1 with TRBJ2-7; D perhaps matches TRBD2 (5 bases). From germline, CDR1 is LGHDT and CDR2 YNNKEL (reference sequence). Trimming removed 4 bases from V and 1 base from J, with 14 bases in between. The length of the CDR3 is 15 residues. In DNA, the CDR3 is TGTGCCAGCAGCCCCATGAGGGCCCTGTCCTACGAGCAGTACTTC. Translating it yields CASSPMRALSYEQYF.

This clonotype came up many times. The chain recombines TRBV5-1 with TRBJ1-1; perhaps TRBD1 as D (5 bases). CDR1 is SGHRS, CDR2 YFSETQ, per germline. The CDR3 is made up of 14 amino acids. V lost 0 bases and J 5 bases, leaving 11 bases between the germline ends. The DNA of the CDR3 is TGCGCCAGCAGCTTGGCGTATCGGGGGACTGAAGCTTTCTTT. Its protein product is CASSLAYRGTEAFF. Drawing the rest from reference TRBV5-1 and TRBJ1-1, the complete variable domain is KAGVTQTPRYLIKTRGQQVTLSCSPISGHRSVSWYQQTPGQGLQFLFEYFSETQRNKGNFPGRFSGRQFSNSRSEMNVSTLELGDSALYLCASSLAYRGTEAFFGQGTRLTVV.

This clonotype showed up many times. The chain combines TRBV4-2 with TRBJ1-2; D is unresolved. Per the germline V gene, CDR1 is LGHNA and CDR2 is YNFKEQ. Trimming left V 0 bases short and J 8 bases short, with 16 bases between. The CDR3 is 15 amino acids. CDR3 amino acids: CASSQDYGREAGYTF. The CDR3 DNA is TGTGCCAGCAGCCAAGATTATGGCCGGGAAGCGGGCTACACCTTC.

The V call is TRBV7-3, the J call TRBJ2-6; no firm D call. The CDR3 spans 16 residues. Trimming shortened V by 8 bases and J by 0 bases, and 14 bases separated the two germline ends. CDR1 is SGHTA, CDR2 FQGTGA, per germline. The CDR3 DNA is TGTGCCAGCGGATTTCGCAGTACCTCTGGGGCCAACGTCCTGACTTTC. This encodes CASGFRSTSGANVLTF.

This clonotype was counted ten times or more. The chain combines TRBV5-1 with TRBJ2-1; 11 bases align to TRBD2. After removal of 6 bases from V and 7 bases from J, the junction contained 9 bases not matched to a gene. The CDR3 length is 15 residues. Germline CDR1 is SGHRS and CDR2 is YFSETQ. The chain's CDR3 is CASTKLAGVGNEQFF. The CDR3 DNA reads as TGCGCCAGCACCAAACTAGCGGGAGTGGGAAATGAGCAGTTCTTC. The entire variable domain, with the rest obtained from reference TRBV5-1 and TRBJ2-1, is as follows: KAGVTQTPRYLIKTRGQQVTLSCSPISGHRSVSWYQQTPGQGLQFLFEYFSETQRNKGNFPGRFSGRQFSNSRSEMNVSTLELGDSALYLCASTKLAGVGNEQFFGPGTRLTVL.

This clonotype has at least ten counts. CDR3 protein: CASSAQGDTQYF. As DNA, the CDR3 is TGCGCCAGCAGTGCGCAGGGGGATACGCAGTATTTT. This chain links TRBV10-2 with TRBJ2-3, with D perhaps matching TRBD1 (6 bases). The CDR3 extends over 12 amino acids. The germline V gene encodes CDR1 WSHSY and CDR2 SAAADI. Trimming took 4 bases from V and 6 from J, leaving 8 bases between them.

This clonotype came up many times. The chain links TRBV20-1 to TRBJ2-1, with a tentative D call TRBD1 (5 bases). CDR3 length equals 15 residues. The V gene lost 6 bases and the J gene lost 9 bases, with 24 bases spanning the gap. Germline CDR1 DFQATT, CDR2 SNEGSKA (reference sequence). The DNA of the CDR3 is TGCAGTGCCCGCTTTGGGGCGATCTCCACGAGTGAGCAGTTCTTC. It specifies CSARFGAISTSEQFF.

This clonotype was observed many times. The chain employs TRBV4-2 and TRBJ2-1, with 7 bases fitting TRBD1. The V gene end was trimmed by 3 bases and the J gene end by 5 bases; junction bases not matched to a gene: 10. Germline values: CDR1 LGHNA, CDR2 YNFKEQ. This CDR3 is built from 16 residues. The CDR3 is CASSQSTGTDNNEQFF. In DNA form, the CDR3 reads TGTGCCAGCAGCCAGTCCACCGGGACAGATAACAATGAGCAGTTCTTC.

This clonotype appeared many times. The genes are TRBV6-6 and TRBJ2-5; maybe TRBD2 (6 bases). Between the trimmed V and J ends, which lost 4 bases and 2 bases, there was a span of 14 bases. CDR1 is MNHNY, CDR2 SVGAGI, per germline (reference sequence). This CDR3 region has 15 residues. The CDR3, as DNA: TGTGCCAGCAGTTCCGTCGGGGGTCGTCAAGAGACCCAGTACTTC. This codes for CASSSVGGRQETQYF.

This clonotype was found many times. The CDR3 DNA reads TGCAGTGCGCCGGAGAGCGGGACCTCCGAGTACTTC. This codes for CSAPESGTSEYF. This sequence joins TRBV20-1 and TRBJ2-7, with 7 positions matching TRBD2. This CDR3 region has 12 residues. Germline CDR1 DFQATT, CDR2 SNEGSKA (reference sequence). J was trimmed by 11 bases and V by 6 bases; bases with no gene match: 13.

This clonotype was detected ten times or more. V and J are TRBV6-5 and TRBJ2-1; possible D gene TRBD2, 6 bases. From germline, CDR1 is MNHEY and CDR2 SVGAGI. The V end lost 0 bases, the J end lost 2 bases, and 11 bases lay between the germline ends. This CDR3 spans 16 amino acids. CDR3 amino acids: CASSYSRTTTYNEQFF. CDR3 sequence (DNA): TGTGCCAGCAGTTACTCTAGGACTACTACCTACAATGAGCAGTTCTTC.

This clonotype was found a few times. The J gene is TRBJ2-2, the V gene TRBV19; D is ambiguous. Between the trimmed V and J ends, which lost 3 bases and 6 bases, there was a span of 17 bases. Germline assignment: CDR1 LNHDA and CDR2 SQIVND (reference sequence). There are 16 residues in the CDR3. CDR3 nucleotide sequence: TGTGCCAGTAGTATCCCCGGCCTTTCGGCCCCCGGGGAGCTGTTTTTT. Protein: CASSIPGLSAPGELFF.